This TCR beta chain was identified during a study of shared clonotypes between healthy human individuals. CDR1 and CDR2 from the germline V gene are SGHTA and FQGNSA. Trimming cost V 5 bases and J 9 bases; bases outside gene matches: 8. This CDR3 is built from 16 residues. The assay was immunoSEQ multiplex PCR, and TCRdb's table has in-frame clones only and misses some. There are hundreds of thousands of clones in the sample; around 79% occur only once, and about 13% lies in the top ten. The sample comprised PBMCs. This TCR came from a middle-aged woman in good health. Some clones in this sample may be carry-over from other donors' samples. The chain combines TRBV7-2 with TRBJ2-1; 15 bases fit TRBD2. DNA of the CDR3: TGTGCCAGCAGCCACGATTGGACTAGCGGGAGGGTTGAGCAGTTCTTC. This gives the protein CASSHDWTSGRVEQFF. The full variable domain, in which reference TRBV7-2 and TRBJ2-1 provide the parts outside the CDR3, is GAGVSQSPSNKVTEKGKDVELRCDPISGHTALYWYRQSLGQGLEFLIYFQGNSAPDKSGLPSDRFSAERTGGSVSTLTIQRTQQEDSAVYLCASSHDWTSGRVEQFFGPGTRLTVL.